This T cell receptor beta chain is drawn from a study of cytomegalovirus exposure and HLA in healthy donors. PCR was performed using 60 Vbeta and 13 Jbeta primers. The repertoire was sequenced with immunoSEQ multiplex PCR; TCRdb's copy has only in-frame clones and lacks some. The sample comprises some 110,000 clones, under 85% of which are singletons, and 1.3% rests with the top ten. Study conclusions and caveats: TCR beta sequences numbering more than 15,000 were associated with HLA alleles at 0.05 false discovery rate in a later analysis. Solely CMV serostatus was available to characterize immune exposure.

As concerns this clone: The antigen is undetermined.

CDR1 is LNHDA, CDR2 SQIVND, per germline (reference sequence). V gave up 5 bases and J gave up 8 bases; unmatched junction bases: 2. The CDR3 sequence is 13 residues long. The clonotype comes from a man under 40 in good health and CMV-seronegative. The sequencing input was PBMCs. This chain uses TRBV19 with TRBJ1-6, with TRBD1 matching 8 bases. This CDR3 reads CASSARGHSPLHF. CDR3 nucleotides: TGTGCCAGTAGTGCCAGGGGGCATTCACCCCTCCACTTT.